This is a list of T cell receptor beta chains from one sample in a study of blood T cell repertoires in COVID-19. Measured with immunoSEQ multiplex PCR; TCRdb has only the in-frame clones, and not every one. The table records some 250,000 clones, roughly nine tenths of them present only once. Input material: PBMCs or T cells enriched from blood (not recorded which). These receptors originate from a human donor in a cohort exposed to, infected with or recovered from COVID-19 (not recorded which). The donor label of this sample is uncertain. Each CDR3 is given with its conserved first and last residue. The D gene is left open where the match is weak. Clone size, where shown, is once, few, many, or a class for clones that have expanded.

clone_size j_call v_call d_call cdr3_length cdr3_nt cdr3_aa
- TRBJ1-2 TRBV6-5 - 14 TGTGCCAGCAGTTACAACGGGGGTGTCTATGGCTACACCTTC CASSYNGGVYGYTF
- TRBJ1-4 TRBV3-1/TRBV3-2 - 13 TGTGCCAGCAGCCAAGCGAGGCGCAACAAGCTGTTTTTT CASSQARRNKLFF
- TRBJ2-7 TRBV27 - 16 TGTGCCAGCAGTTTAGGGGCAGGGCAAATTCTCTACGAGCAGTACTTC CASSLGAGQILYEQYF
- TRBJ2-7 TRBV7-9 - 13 TGTGCCAGCAGCCCCAGGGGCTCCTACGAGCAGTACTTC CASSPRGSYEQYF
- TRBJ1-3 TRBV30 - 11 TGTGCCTGGAGTGGACAATACTCCGTTTATTTT CAWSGQYSVYF
- TRBJ1-6 TRBV4-3 - 15 TGCGCCAGCAGCCAAGCCCCGCAGGAAAATTCACCCCTCCACTTT CASSQAPQENSPLHF
- TRBJ2-7 TRBV7-8 TRBD2 16 TGTGCCAGCAGTCTAGCTCTAGCGGACCTATCCTACGAGCAGTACTTC CASSLALADLSYEQYF
- TRBJ1-1 TRBV19 - 16 TGTGCCAGTAGTATGGTAGGAGGGCGCTGGGGCACTGAAGCTTTCTTT CASSMVGGRWGTEAFF
- TRBJ2-1 TRBV9 - 15 TGTGCCAGCAGCGTAGATCACAGGCAATACAATGAGCAGTTCTTC CASSVDHRQYNEQFF
- TRBJ1-2 TRBV28 TRBD1 16 TGTGCCAGCAGTTCCCCCAGAGGGACAGGGAAAGATGGCTACACCTTC CASSSPRGTGKDGYTF
- TRBJ2-7 TRBV12-5 - 13 TGTGCTAGTGCCACCGACTTTACCTACGAGCAGTACTTC CASATDFTYEQYF
once TRBJ1-3 TRBV5-1 - 15 TGCGCCAGCAGAAAGGGGATAGCTCTTGGAAACACCATATATTTT CASRKGIALGNTIYF
- TRBJ2-5 TRBV5-4 TRBD2 15 TGTGCCAGCAGCCCCGCGGGGGGGCGGGGGGAGACCCAGTACTTC CASSPAGGRGETQYF
- TRBJ2-5 TRBV7-2 TRBD1 16 TGTGCCAGCAGCTTAGTGCGGACAGGGGGCGGGGAGACCCAGTACTTC CASSLVRTGGGETQYF
once TRBJ1-1 TRBV19 - 12 TGTGCCAGTATGGTGGCGAACACTGAAGCTTTCTTT CASMVANTEAFF
- TRBJ2-3 TRBV21-1 - 16 TGTGCCAGCAGCAAAGGGATAGCGGGGAAGACAGATACGCAGTATTTT CASSKGIAGKTDTQYF
- TRBJ2-5 TRBV12-3/TRBV12-4 - 13 TGTGCCAGCAGCCGCCCTACCGTAGAGACCCAGTACTTC CASSRPTVETQYF
- TRBJ2-3 TRBV19 TRBD1 12 TGTGCCAGTACACAGGGGGCAGATACGCAGTATTTT CASTQGADTQYF
- TRBJ2-7 TRBV3-1/TRBV3-2 - 14 TGTGCCAGCAGCCCAGGGGGGATCGGAGGGGAGCAGTACTTC CASSPGGIGGEQYF
- TRBJ1-1 TRBV6-6 - 17 TGTGCCAGCAGTCCAAACTACCTCCCGGGGAGGGGAACTGAAGCTTTCTTT CASSPNYLPGRGTEAFF
- TRBJ1-1 TRBV18 - 15 TGTGCCAGCTCACCTCCAGGAAGGGGGTACACTGAAGCTTTCTTT CASSPPGRGYTEAFF
- TRBJ1-6 TRBV3-1/TRBV3-2 - 13 TGTGCCAGCAGCCAAGATTTGGGCCGTGGACTCCACTTT CASSQDLGRGLHF
- TRBJ1-2 TRBV11-2 - 12 TGTGCCAGCAGCTTCTCTGCGGGGGACTACACCTTC CASSFSAGDYTF
- TRBJ1-1 TRBV19 - 19 TGTGCCAGTAGTATTAATGGGTTGGCGGACAACCTTATGAACACTGAAGCTTTCTTT CASSINGLADNLMNTEAFF
- TRBJ1-1 TRBV30 - 12 TGTGCCTGGAGTGCCCAGGGCACTGAAGCTTTCTTT CAWSAQGTEAFF
- TRBJ1-2 TRBV20-1 TRBD1 10 TGCAGTGCTAGAGATGGGACAGACTACTTC CSARDGTDYF
- TRBJ2-5 TRBV30 - 13 TGTGCCTGGAGTGTAGGGGGTCAAGAGACCCAGTACTTC CAWSVGGQETQYF
- TRBJ2-7 TRBV6-5 TRBD1 13 TGTGCCAGCAGTCGGACAGGGGGCATCGAGCAGTACTTC CASSRTGGIEQYF
few TRBJ1-2 TRBV2 TRBD1 14 TGTGCCAGCAGTGAAATTCTGGCAGGGGGCGGTAACACCTTC CASSEILAGGGNTF
- TRBJ1-4 TRBV5-5 - 13 TGTGCCAGCAGCTTGCGGGGTAATGAAAAACTGTTTTTT CASSLRGNEKLFF
- TRBJ1-4 TRBV30 - 14 TGTGCCTGGAGTTTGGGGAGTAGAGGAGAAAAACTGTTTTTT CAWSLGSRGEKLFF